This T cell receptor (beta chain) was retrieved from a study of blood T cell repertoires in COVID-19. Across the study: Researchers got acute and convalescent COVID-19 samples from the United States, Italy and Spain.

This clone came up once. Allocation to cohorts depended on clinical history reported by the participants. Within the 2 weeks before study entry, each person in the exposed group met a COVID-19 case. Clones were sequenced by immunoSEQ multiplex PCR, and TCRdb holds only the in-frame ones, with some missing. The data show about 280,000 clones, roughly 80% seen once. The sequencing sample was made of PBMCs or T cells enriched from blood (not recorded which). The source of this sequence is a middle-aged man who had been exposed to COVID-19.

CDR3 bases: TGTGCCAGCAGTTTAAACCGGGAAGGAGGGTACGAGCAGTACTTC. Its protein is CASSLNREGGYEQYF. J is TRBJ2-7 and V is TRBV27, with D possibly being TRBD2 (6 bases). Deletions cut 2 bases from V and 4 bases from J, with 15 bases between. Per germline, CDR1 MNHEY and CDR2 SMNVEV (reference sequence). This CDR3 is 15 amino acids long.